This T cell receptor beta chain emerged from a study of Ad26.COV2.S vaccination and SARS-CoV-2 variants. The CDR3 spans 13 residues. The V gene's germline CDR1 is DFQATT and CDR2 SNEGSKA (reference sequence). The V gene lost 3 bases and the J gene lost 5 bases, with 13 bases spanning the gap. TCRdb's copy holds only in-frame clones and misses some; the assay was immunoSEQ multiplex PCR. The sample carries fewer than 500,000 clones, roughly nine tenths recorded once. As to treatment: about 20 received Ad26.COV2.S at low or high dose, single or two shots; a few received placebo; per-sample allocation not given. The study sampled participants on day 63 after the first vaccine or placebo injection.

The chain couples TRBV20-1 to TRBJ2-5, with D perhaps TRBD1 or TRBD2 (5 bases each). The source was peripheral blood, collected in a trial of Ad26.COV2.S vaccine versus placebo. The sequence came from a person aged 18-65 years who received the Ad26.COV2.S COVID-19 vaccine or a placebo. The CDR3 coding sequence is TGCAGTGCTAGTGTTCGGGGCACCGAGACCCAGTACTTC. Protein product: CSASVRGTETQYF.